These 20 T cell receptor beta chains share one sample of origin, sequenced in a study of immune evolution from preneoplasia to lung adenocarcinoma. TCRdb's copy holds only in-frame clones and misses some; the assay was immunoSEQ multiplex PCR. The repertoire consists of more than 6,000 clones, with 70% to 80% occurring once and the leading ten covering 9.5% to 15%. The sequenced sample was FFPE minimally invasive lung adenocarcinoma tissue. Source of these receptors: a person between 70 and 80 years old with lung adenocarcinoma.

The chain has TRBV9 and TRBJ2-3; TRBD1 aligns across 8 bases. Looked up from germline, CDR1 is SGDLS and CDR2 is YYNGEE. This CDR3 region has 13 residues. V lost 10 bases, J lost 3 bases, and 7 bases stayed unmatched. CDR3 region: CASQDRVTDTQYF. The CDR3 nucleotides read TGTGCCTCCCAGGACAGGGTAACAGATACGCAGTATTTT.

This clone is termed large. The rearrangement joins TRBV5-6 to TRBJ1-5; no clear D. The CDR3 is 14 amino acids. V lost 0 bases and J lost 6, with 10 bases in between. Germline CDR1 reads SGHDT; CDR2 reads YYEEEE. The CDR3 bases are TGTGCCAGCAGCTTGGGGGGTGGCGCTCAGCCCCAGCATTTT. Protein sequence: CASSLGGGAQPQHF.

This clone has only one observation. This chain joins TRBV9 and TRBJ1-2; the D is unclear. Germline values: CDR1 SGDLS, CDR2 YYNGEE. With 4 bases removed from V and 7 bases from J, the gap between germline ends came to 20 bases. The CDR3 has 15 amino acids. The CDR3: CASSFDQEGVSGYTF. CDR3 coding DNA: TGTGCCAGCAGCTTCGACCAGGAGGGAGTGAGTGGCTACACCTTC.

The CDR3 sequence is CASSPAAGGPGDNEQFF. The CDR3 bases are TGTGCCAGCTCACCTGCGGCGGGAGGGCCGGGGGACAATGAGCAGTTCTTC. The chain employs TRBV18 and TRBJ2-1; 9 bases line up with TRBD2. CDR3 length: 17 amino acids. Germline V gene lookup returns CDR1 KGHSH and CDR2 LQKENI. V lost 3 bases and J lost 5; bases outside the gene matches: 11.

The chain recombines TRBV7-8 with TRBJ2-1; TRBD2 aligns across 11 bases. Germline V gives CDR1 SGHVS, CDR2 FQNEAQ. V lost 5 bases, J lost 9 bases, and 12 bases stayed unmatched. CDR3 size: 16 residues. Here the CDR3 DNA reads TGTGCCAGCAGCGGAACTAGCGGGAGTCTTTCTGGTGAGCAGTTCTTC. Its translation: CASSGTSGSLSGEQFF.

The chain combines TRBV2 with TRBJ2-7; possibly TRBD2 for D (6 bases). The CDR3 has 15 amino acids. The germline V and J ends were trimmed by 7 bases and 3 bases, with 19 bases remaining between them. CDR1 SNHLY and CDR2 FYNNEI come from the germline V gene. The CDR3 sequence: CASTTSGRKNYEQYF. In nucleotides, the CDR3 is TGTGCCAGCACCACTTCAGGGAGGAAAAACTACGAGCAGTACTTC.

The rearrangement uses TRBV9 and TRBJ2-2; 7 bases are a match to TRBD2. This CDR3 comprises 15 residues. J was trimmed by 6 bases and V by 4 bases; bases with no gene match: 9. CDR1 is SGDLS, CDR2 YYNGEE, per germline. In DNA form, the CDR3 reads TGTGCCAGCAGCCCCCGACTAGCCCTGGCCGGGGAGCTGTTTTTT. Its protein product is CASSPRLALAGELFF.

The J gene is TRBJ2-5, the V gene TRBV19, with 7 bases identical to TRBD1. This CDR3 contains 15 residues. Germline values: CDR1 LNHDA, CDR2 SQIVND (reference sequence). V was clipped by 8 bases and J by 5 bases; unmatched bases: 14. CDR3 sequence reads: CASGRGPTPDETQYF. For the CDR3, the DNA is TGTGCCAGTGGAAGGGGGCCAACTCCCGACGAGACCCAGTACTTC.

The V gene is TRBV11-2, the J gene TRBJ2-7; D is possibly TRBD1 (6 bases). Trimming removed 8 bases from V and 0 bases from J, with 14 bases in between. This CDR3 has 14 residues. CDR1 and CDR2 (germline): SGHAT, FQNNGV. The CDR3 spells CASSLGADSYEQYF. In DNA form, the CDR3 reads TGTGCCAGCTCATTGGGGGCGGACTCCTACGAGCAGTACTTC.

The chain combines TRBV6-1 with TRBJ1-2; D not resolved. This CDR3 region has 14 residues. V was clipped by 0 bases and J by 5 bases, with 10 bases between them. Germline CDR1 and CDR2: MNHNS and SASEGT. Written as DNA, the CDR3 is TGTGCCAGCAGTGAAGCGCTTGGAGGTTATGGCTACACCTTC. Translating it yields CASSEALGGYGYTF.

For this clone: One end of the junction is discordant with germline, which a read error may explain. The chain has TRBV7-7 and TRBJ2-5; the D gene is possibly TRBD1 (6 bases). The CDR3 is 13 amino acids. Per germline, CDR1 SSHAT and CDR2 FNYEAQ (reference sequence). In DNA, the CDR3 is TGTGCTAGCAGCTTAGGGACAAAAGAGACCCAGTACTTC. Amino acids: CASSLGTKETQYF.

The rearrangement joins TRBV10-3 to TRBJ2-7, with 7 bases matching TRBD1. The CDR3 is 15 amino acids. V was pared by 5 bases and J by 0 bases, with 7 bases of the junction left unmatched. Per the germline V gene, CDR1 is ENHRY and CDR2 is SYGVKD. CDR3 DNA sequence: TGTGCCATCAGTTTCGGGACAGCGGACTCCTACGAGCAGTACTTC. Protein: CAISFGTADSYEQYF.

This clone appeared a few times. The chain carries TRBV18 and TRBJ1-4, with D possibly matching TRBD1 (5 bases). Germline loops: CDR1 KGHSH, CDR2 LQKENI. The length of the CDR3 is 14 residues. V lost 6 bases, J lost 7 bases, and 15 bases lay in between. The chain's CDR3 is CASSSGASGEKLFF. CDR3 DNA sequence: TGTGCCAGCTCGTCCGGGGCCTCTGGTGAAAAACTGTTTTTT.

The chain has TRBV20-1 and TRBJ1-2, with D perhaps matching TRBD1 (6 bases). Trimming cost V 5 bases and J 3 bases, with 7 bases left between them. The length of the CDR3 is 11 residues. Germline V gene data show CDR1 as DFQATT and CDR2 as SNEGSKA (reference sequence). The CDR3 DNA follows: TGCAGTGCTCCAGGGGACTATGGCTACACCTTC. This sequence encodes CSAPGDYGYTF.

This chain uses TRBV29-1 with TRBJ2-2, with TRBD2 identical over 8 bases. The CDR3 extends over 15 amino acids. V shed 1 base, J shed 5 bases, and the junction held 6 bases outside the gene matches. Germline V CDR1 and CDR2: SQVTM, ANQGSEA. This CDR3 reads CSVEGGGTRTGELFF. CDR3 bases: TGCAGCGTTGAAGGGGGGGGGACTAGAACCGGGGAGCTGTTTTTT.

The chain uses TRBV7-9 and TRBJ1-2; no clear D. The V and J ends lost 5 bases and 4 bases respectively, with 8 bases between them. This CDR3 contains 12 residues. Germline V CDR1 and CDR2: SEHNR, FQNEAQ (reference sequence). This CDR3 is CASSDGAYGYTF. In DNA, the CDR3 is TGTGCCAGCAGCGACGGAGCCTATGGCTACACCTTC. The variable domain in full, with the rest retrieved from reference TRBV7-9 and TRBJ1-2, is DTGVSQNPRHKITKRGQNVTFRCDPISEHNRLYWYRQTLGQGPEFLTYFQNEAQLEKSRLLSDRFSAERPKGSFSTLEIQRTEQGDSAMYLCASSDGAYGYTFGSGTRLTVV.

The chain recombines TRBV5-8 with TRBJ2-5; D is tentatively TRBD1 or TRBD2 (5 bases each). V dropped 4 bases and J dropped 0 bases, with 13 bases sitting between them. Looked up from germline, CDR1 is SGHTS and CDR2 is YDEGEE. The CDR3 runs to 15 residues. The CDR3 here is CASSQGDQDQETQYF. CDR3 coding DNA: TGTGCCAGCAGCCAAGGGGACCAGGACCAAGAGACCCAGTACTTC.

The J gene is TRBJ2-2, the V gene TRBV5-4, with D tentatively TRBD2 (6 bases). Germline assignment: CDR1 SGHNT and CDR2 YYREEE (reference sequence). Trimming shortened V by 7 bases and J by 1 base, and 14 bases separated the two germline ends. This CDR3 region has 15 residues. The CDR3: CASALGAGNTGELFF. CDR3 in DNA: TGTGCCAGCGCATTAGGAGCGGGGAACACCGGGGAGCTGTTTTTT. Supplemented by reference TRBV5-4 and TRBJ2-2, the full variable domain reads ETGVTQSPTHLIKTRGQQVTLRCSSQSGHNTVSWYQQALGQGPQFIFQYYREEENGRGNFPPRFSGLQFPNYSSELNVNALELDDSALYLCASALGAGNTGELFFGEGSRLTVL.

This clone has more than one count but fewer than ten. The chain combines TRBV4-1 with TRBJ2-3; tentative D call: TRBD1 (5 bases). The V end was cut by 4 bases, the J end by 4 bases, with 18 bases between. The germline CDR1 and CDR2 sequences are MGHRA and YSYEKL. The CDR3 runs 16 residues. CDR3: CASSLDARGTADTQYF. CDR3 bases: TGCGCCAGCAGCCTGGACGCAAGGGGTACGGCAGATACGCAGTATTTT.

This clone was found once. The CDR3 sequence: CASSPRPTSYEQYF. DNA for the CDR3: TGTGCCAGCAGTCCCCGGCCGACCTCCTACGAGCAGTACTTC. V gene TRBV28 combines with J gene TRBJ2-7, with D uncertain. Germline lookup yields CDR1 MDHEN and CDR2 SYDVKM. Trimming pared 5 bases from V and 0 bases from J, leaving 11 bases between. The length of the CDR3 is 14 residues.